These T cell receptor beta chains were read from a single sample in a study of shared clonotypes between healthy human individuals. The data were produced by immunoSEQ multiplex PCR, yet TCRdb's version contains in-frame clones alone and is incomplete. The sample records about 1.1 million clones, approximately 80% being singletons. Source material: memory CD4+ T cells from PBMCs. The receptors stem from a man in his late teens or twenties in good health. Some clones in this sample may be carry-over from other donors' samples. Each CDR3 is given with its conserved first and last residue. The order of the fields is J gene, V gene, D gene, clone size, CDR3 protein, CDR3 DNA. D genes are given only for firm matches. Expanded clones are given a class, and other clones once, few, many or no size at all.

>TRBJ2-1|TRBV28|TRBD2|-
CASSRGLAGLQSSYNEQFF
TGTGCCAGCAGTCGAGGACTAGCGGGGCTCCAGAGCTCCTACAATGAGCAGTTCTTC
>TRBJ1-1|TRBV27|TRBD1|-
CASRDRGRRRDTEAFF
TGTGCCAGCAGGGACAGGGGGCGGAGGCGGGACACTGAAGCTTTCTTT
>TRBJ2-7|TRBV6-5|-|-
CASSYEQGQNYEQYF
TGTGCCAGCAGTTATGAGCAGGGGCAGAACTACGAGCAGTACTTC
>TRBJ2-3|TRBV5-6|TRBD2|once
CASSLRLAGADTQYF
TGTGCCAGCAGCTTGAGACTAGCGGGAGCCGATACGCAGTATTTT
>TRBJ1-4|TRBV29-1|-|few
CSVWAGGEKLFF
TGCAGCGTTTGGGCCGGAGGGGAAAAACTGTTTTTT
>TRBJ1-5|TRBV19|-|-
CASSPLSQPQHF
TGTGCCAGTAGTCCCCTCAGTCAGCCCCAGCATTTT
>TRBJ1-1|TRBV2|-|once
CASSVPGLNTEAFF
TGTGCCAGCAGTGTACCAGGATTGAACACTGAAGCTTTCTTT
>TRBJ2-5|TRBV5-6|-|-
CASSLAAGEETQYF
TGTGCCAGCAGCTTGGCGGCGGGTGAAGAGACCCAGTACTTC
>TRBJ2-7|TRBV7-2|-|once
CASSVRGGRYEQYF
TGTGCCAGCAGCGTACGGGGTGGCAGATACGAGCAGTACTTC
>TRBJ2-1|TRBV7-9|TRBD2|few
CASSLSTSGSLIF
TGTGCCAGCAGCTTATCAACTAGCGGGTCCTTGATCTTC
>TRBJ2-5|TRBV28|-|-
CASLGTGRKGGKTQYF
TGTGCCAGCTTGGGGACAGGTAGAAAGGGGGGGAAGACCCAGTACTTC
>TRBJ2-7|TRBV6-5|-|-
CASSYAPLGSYEQYF
TGTGCCAGCAGTTACGCACCCCTGGGGTCCTACGAGCAGTACTTC
>TRBJ2-7|TRBV28|TRBD1|-
CASSLLGQGLGQYF
TGTGCCAGCAGTTTATTGGGACAGGGCCTCGGGCAGTACTTC
>TRBJ1-2|TRBV9|-|-
CASSSRSRAGADGYTF
TGTGCCAGCAGCTCACGATCAAGGGCAGGGGCCGATGGCTACACCTTC
>TRBJ1-1|TRBV9|-|-
CASSPRRSGATEAFF
TGTGCCAGCAGCCCCAGGAGGTCGGGGGCTACTGAAGCTTTCTTT
>TRBJ1-1|TRBV5-1|-|-
CASSPEPGDAEAFF
TGCGCCAGCAGCCCGGAGCCCGGAGACGCTGAAGCTTTCTTT
>TRBJ2-1|TRBV7-3|TRBD2|once
CASSLSSGVNEQFF
TGTGCCAGCAGCCTGTCTAGCGGAGTCAATGAGCAGTTCTTC
>TRBJ2-3|TRBV15|-|-
CATSRVRGARTDTQYF
TGTGCCACCAGCAGAGTACGGGGCGCAAGAACAGATACGCAGTATTTT
>TRBJ2-7|TRBV4-1|TRBD1|-
CASSQDLGARDRGIEQYF
TGCGCCAGCAGCCAAGACCTAGGGGCCCGGGACAGGGGAATCGAGCAGTACTTC
>TRBJ2-7|TRBV19|-|-
CASSITAGSEQYF
TGTGCCAGTAGTATTACTGCGGGCTCCGAGCAGTACTTC
>TRBJ1-5|TRBV4-1|TRBD1|-
CASSQDRDSGFWPQHF
TGCGCCAGCAGCCAAGACCGGGACAGCGGTTTTTGGCCCCAGCATTTT
>TRBJ2-7|TRBV11-2|-|few
CASSLSDSYEQYF
TGTGCCAGCAGCCTATCTGACAGCTACGAGCAGTACTTC
>TRBJ2-6|TRBV4-1|-|-
CASSSWSGGVSGANVLTF
TGCGCCAGCAGCTCATGGAGTGGAGGGGTCTCTGGGGCCAACGTCCTGACTTTC
>TRBJ1-4|TRBV4-2|TRBD1|-
CASSQDGYRGATNEKLFF
TGTGCCAGCAGCCAAGATGGTTACAGGGGGGCAACTAATGAAAAACTGTTTTTT
>TRBJ1-2|TRBV2|TRBD1|-
CASRPRTGSGYGYTF
TGTGCCAGCAGGCCTAGGACAGGGTCAGGCTATGGCTACACCTTC
>TRBJ2-1|TRBV7-2|TRBD1|-
CASSLASGGYNEQFF
TGTGCCAGCAGCTTAGCGTCAGGGGGATACAATGAGCAGTTCTTC
>TRBJ2-1|TRBV6-6|TRBD2|-
CASSLADYNEQFF
TGTGCCAGCAGCCTAGCGGATTACAATGAGCAGTTCTTC
>TRBJ2-3|TRBV1|-|-
CTSNPRLILTQRGERTDTQYF
TGCACCAGCAACCCAAGATTAATCTTGACCCAAAGGGGGGAACGCACAGATACGCAGTATTTT
>TRBJ2-4|TRBV15|TRBD2|once
CATSTPSGGESKNIQYF
TGTGCCACCAGCACCCCCTCGGGGGGTGAGTCCAAAAACATTCAGTACTTC
>TRBJ1-3|TRBV29-1|-|-
CSVGSQVSGNTIYF
TGCAGCGTGGGCTCACAGGTCTCTGGAAACACCATATATTTT
>TRBJ2-2|TRBV5-1|-|-
CASSLALGGWELFF
TGCGCCAGCAGCTTAGCCCTCGGGGGCTGGGAGCTGTTTTTT
>TRBJ2-2|TRBV7-9|TRBD1|-
CASISQGAPSANTGELFF
TGTGCCAGCATATCACAGGGGGCGCCGAGTGCGAACACCGGGGAGCTGTTTTTT
>TRBJ2-7|TRBV5-1|TRBD2|-
CASSLWGTSIHEQYF
TGCGCCAGCAGCTTGTGGGGGACTAGCATCCACGAGCAGTACTTC
>TRBJ2-7|TRBV7-3|-|-
CASSLGDEQYF
TGTGCCAGCAGCTTGGGAGACGAGCAGTACTTC
>TRBJ2-7|TRBV28|TRBD1|-
CASSISGTASYEQYF
TGTGCCAGCAGTATTTCCGGGACAGCCTCCTACGAGCAGTACTTC
>TRBJ1-3|TRBV7-2|TRBD1|once
CASSLAGTGGGNTIYF
TGTGCCAGCAGCTTAGCGGGGACAGGGGGAGGAAACACCATATATTTT
>TRBJ1-1|TRBV7-7|TRBD1|-
CASSRDRGTEAFF
TGTGCCAGCAGCCGGGACAGGGGCACTGAAGCTTTCTTT
>TRBJ1-2|TRBV21-1|-|-
CASSPRQILLGYTF
TGTGCCAGCAGCCCCCGACAGATACTATTAGGCTACACCTTC
>TRBJ1-5|TRBV7-9|-|-
CASSLGGGQPQHF
TGTGCCAGCAGCTTGGGGGGAGGGCAGCCCCAGCATTTT
>TRBJ2-7|TRBV7-6|-|many
CASSPGLSSYEQYF
TGTGCCAGCAGCCCCGGACTATCTTCTTACGAGCAGTACTTC
>TRBJ2-5|TRBV7-9|TRBD2|-
CASSPGAGGPETQYF
TGTGCCAGCAGCCCGGGAGCGGGAGGGCCGGAGACCCAGTACTTC
>TRBJ1-3|TRBV7-3|-|-
CASSPTTGNTIYF
TGTGCCAGCAGCCCGACTACTGGAAACACCATATATTTT
>TRBJ1-5|TRBV7-2|-|-
CASSLVSGQPQHF
TGTGCCAGCAGCTTAGTTTCCGGACAGCCCCAGCATTTT
>TRBJ2-1|TRBV30|TRBD2|-
CASIKSGRYNEQFF
TGTGCCTCTATCAAGAGCGGGAGGTACAATGAGCAGTTCTTC
>TRBJ2-2|TRBV11-3|-|-
CASSLQSRGELFF
TGTGCCAGCAGCTTACAGTCCCGCGGGGAGCTGTTTTTT